This T cell receptor beta chain was recovered during a study of response to subunit inactivated influenza vaccine. Study outcomes and limitations: Authors suggested seasonal influenza vaccinations each recruit few new T cells.

This clonotype appeared a few times. The antigen is not known. The CDR3 spans 15 residues. With 8 bases clipped from V and 0 bases from J, the junction kept 4 bases outside the gene matches. Germline loops: CDR1 LGHNA, CDR2 YSLEER. TCRdb re-called the RT-PCR reads through MiXCR, storing one row per CDR3 protein. The profile shows 650,000 to 800,000 distinct CDR3 sequences, approximately 18% of them singletons. V and J are TRBV4-3 and TRBJ2-6; 7 bases map to TRBD1. The sequence derives from a man aged 45 to 65 who received an inactivated influenza vaccine. This sample comprised PBMCs from blood, obtained around 5 days after vaccination. Here the CDR3 DNA reads TGCGCCAGCTCACACAGGGGCTCTGGGGCCAACGTCCTGACTTTC. It translates to CASSHRGSGANVLTF.